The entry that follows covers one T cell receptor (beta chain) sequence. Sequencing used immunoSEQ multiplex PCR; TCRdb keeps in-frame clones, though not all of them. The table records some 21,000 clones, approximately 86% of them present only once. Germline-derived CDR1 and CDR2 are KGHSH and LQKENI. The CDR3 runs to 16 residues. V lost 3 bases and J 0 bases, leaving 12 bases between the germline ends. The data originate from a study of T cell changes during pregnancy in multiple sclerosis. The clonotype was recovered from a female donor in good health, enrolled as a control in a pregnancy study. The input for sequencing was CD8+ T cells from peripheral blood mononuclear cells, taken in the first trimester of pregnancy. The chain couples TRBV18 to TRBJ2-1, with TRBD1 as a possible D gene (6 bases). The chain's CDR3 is CASSPGQMSSYNEQFF. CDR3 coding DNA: TGTGCCAGCTCACCCGGACAGATGAGCTCCTACAATGAGCAGTTCTTC.